The TCR beta chain under discussion was sequenced for a study of blood T cells in healthy people across ages. Study at large: Per two T cells, template switching captured roughly one barcoded beta molecule. Study conclusions and caveats: More naive CD4+ cells and higher diversity were found in long-lived than in aged donors.

Of note for this clonotype: What it binds is not known. One junction end does not reproduce the germline sequence, and a read error may be involved.

The V gene's germline CDR1 is SGHRS and CDR2 YFSETQ. The CDR3 length is 14 residues. Primers used in a second PCR of about 6 to 12 cycles were a sample-barcoded 5' primer and a J-beta primer mix. TCRdb reprocessed the 5' RACE reads via MiXCR and lists one record per CDR3 protein. The sample has about 1 million distinct CDR3 sequences, 45% seen once. This TCR derives from a woman aged 60-75 years in good health. V gene TRBV5-1 combines with J gene TRBJ2-3; the match to TRBD1 covers 7 bases. Sequenced input: blood. CDR3 coding DNA: TGCGTCAGCAGCTTTTGGCAGGGGGCAGATACGCAGTATTTT. Translating it yields CVSSFWQGADTQYF.